Listed here are 22 T cell receptor beta chains from one sample, sequenced in a study of blood T cells in healthy people across ages. A second roughly 6 to 12 cycle PCR used barcoded and J-beta primers. TCRdb reprocessed the 5' RACE reads with MiXCR, giving one entry per CDR3 protein. The repertoire holds hundreds of thousands of distinct CDR3 sequences, with about 48% as singletons. The sample was blood. The source is a man older than 75 in good health.

This sequence joins TRBV11-2 and TRBJ2-6, with 7 bases matching TRBD1. CDR1 is SGHAT, CDR2 FQNNGV, per germline. The CDR3 sequence is 16 residues long. The V and J ends lost 8 bases and 2 bases, in that order; junction bases with no gene match: 9. As DNA, the CDR3 is TGTGCCAGCGACAGGGTTGAGAAGACTGGGGCCAACGTCCTGACTTTC. This encodes CASDRVEKTGANVLTF.

Only a few counts were recorded for this clonotype. The rearrangement uses TRBV28 and TRBJ2-6; D is unclear. Trimming shortened V by 7 bases and J by 0 bases, and 13 bases separated the two germline ends. CDR3 length: 16 amino acids. CDR1 is MDHEN, CDR2 SYDVKM, per germline. The CDR3, as DNA: TGTGCCAGCAATACCGACGAGGACTCTGGGGCCAACGTCCTGACTTTC. It yields the protein CASNTDEDSGANVLTF.

V is TRBV4-1 and J is TRBJ2-4; the D gene is possibly TRBD1 (6 bases). Per germline, CDR1 MGHRA and CDR2 YSYEKL. V lost 1 base and J 7 bases, leaving 14 bases between the germline ends. The CDR3 is 15 residues long. Here the CDR3 reads CASSQGGGSVNIQYF. CDR3 DNA sequence: TGCGCCAGCAGCCAAGGTGGGGGCTCGGTCAACATTCAGTACTTC.

The rearrangement uses TRBV9 and TRBJ2-5, with 9 bases that match TRBD1. Per the germline V gene, CDR1 is SGDLS and CDR2 is YYNGEE. V lost 6 bases and J lost 5; bases outside the gene matches: 11. This CDR3 spans 15 amino acids. The CDR3 nucleotides are TGTGCCAGCACCCCAGGGACAGGGATCGGGGAGACCCAGTACTTC. Translation gives CASTPGTGIGETQYF.

The CDR3 DNA follows: TGTGCCAGCAGAGTCTTCCAGGGGACTGGGGCCAACGTCCTGACTTTC. Its protein is CASRVFQGTGANVLTF. The chain employs TRBV28 and TRBJ2-6, with D possibly TRBD1 on 6 matching bases. Germline assignment: CDR1 MDHEN and CDR2 SYDVKM. CDR3 length: 16 residues. V shed 6 bases and J shed 2 bases, with 14 bases lying between them.

The rearrangement uses TRBV5-8 and TRBJ2-7; 7 nucleotides match TRBD1. This CDR3 has 15 amino acids. Germline trimming cut 7 bases from V and 0 bases from J; bases unmatched to any gene: 10. CDR1 is SGHTS, CDR2 YDEGEE, per germline. CDR3 in amino acids: CASSVTGDPSYEQYF. CDR3 DNA: TGTGCCAGCTCAGTCACAGGGGATCCCTCCTACGAGCAGTACTTC.

This clonotype was observed a few times. The chain joins TRBV5-1 to TRBJ1-1; D may be TRBD1 (6 bases). Trimming stripped 4 bases from V and 0 bases from J, with 10 bases between. The germline V gene encodes CDR1 SGHRS and CDR2 YFSETQ. This CDR3 has 14 residues. CDR3: CASSRGQLNTEAFF. CDR3 nucleotide sequence: TGCGCCAGCAGCAGAGGACAGCTGAACACTGAAGCTTTCTTT.

The gene calls are TRBV4-1 and TRBJ1-2; perhaps TRBD1 as D (5 bases). The germline V gene has CDR1 MGHRA and CDR2 YSYEKL. Trimming cost V 4 bases and J 1 base, with 10 bases left between them. CDR3 length: 14 residues. The CDR3 region has the DNA TGCGCCAGCAGCCCCCTCGGGGGTAACTATGGCTACACCTTC. This codes for CASSPLGGNYGYTF.

This clonotype was seen just once. The germline gene is not matched at one end of the junction; a read error may be the cause. The chain combines TRBV7-2 with TRBJ2-1, with 10 bases aligning to TRBD2. The length of the CDR3 is 20 residues. Germline CDR1 SGHTA, CDR2 FQGNSA. CDR3 in DNA: TGTGCCAGCAGCTATCGTAGTCTAGCGGGAGCGTTGTCGTCCTACAGTGAGCAGTTCTTC. Its translation: CASSYRSLAGALSSYSEQFF.

CDR3 DNA sequence: TGTGCCAGCAGCTTAACGATAGCGGGAGGGCCCAATGAGCAGTACTTC. This sequence encodes CASSLTIAGGPNEQYF. This chain connects TRBV7-3 to TRBJ2-1; the match to TRBD2 covers 11 bases. The closer fit of TRBJ2-7 to the DNA end suggests the J call may be wrong. Germline V gene data show CDR1 as SGHTA and CDR2 as FQGTGA. The CDR3 contains 16 residues.

The chain links TRBV27 to TRBJ2-7; TRBD1 might be the D (6 bases). The CDR3 covers 14 residues. With 7 bases removed from V and 2 bases from J, the gap between germline ends came to 15 bases. Per the germline V gene, CDR1 is MNHEY and CDR2 is SMNVEV (reference sequence). CDR3 sequence: CASTAQGLPYEQYF. The CDR3 nucleotides are TGTGCCAGCACCGCGCAGGGGCTCCCCTACGAGCAGTACTTC.

A few counts support this clonotype. The V and J genes are TRBV2 and TRBJ2-7, with 7 bases fitting TRBD1. The trim removed 1 base at V and 7 bases at J, leaving 7 bases unmatched. This CDR3 contains 14 residues. Germline loops: CDR1 SNHLY, CDR2 FYNNEI. CDR3 loop: CASSEERGLGEQYF. The CDR3 DNA is TGTGCCAGCAGTGAAGAAAGGGGGCTGGGAGAGCAGTACTTC.

CDR3 DNA: TGTGCCAGCAGCTTAGGAGGTGCGGACAGATACGCGTATTTT. Encoded protein: CASSLGGADRYAYF. J is TRBJ2-3 and V is TRBV7-2, with D maybe TRBD1 (6 bases). V was trimmed by 1 base and J by 14 bases, leaving 19 bases between them. Germline CDR1 is SGHTA and CDR2 is FQGNSA. CDR3 size: 14 residues.

This clonotype was counted a single time. This sequence joins TRBV21-1 and TRBJ2-2; TRBD1, as called in the table, went unchecked against the DNA. TRBV21-1 is classified as a pseudogene. The length of the CDR3 is 15 residues. This CDR3 is CASSKARGDTGELFF. In DNA, the CDR3 is TGTGCCAGCAGCAAAGCACGGGGGGACACCGGGGAGCTGTTTTTT.

This clonotype was found a few times. This chain connects TRBV30 to TRBJ1-2; 10 bases are shared with TRBD1. CDR1 is GTSNPN, CDR2 SVGIG, per germline (reference sequence). Losses at the gene ends were 4 bases for V and 2 bases for J; bases not matched to a gene: 19. The CDR3 runs to 19 residues. This chain's CDR3 is CAWKAGVGRTGQGNYGYTF. DNA for the CDR3: TGTGCCTGGAAGGCTGGAGTTGGTCGAACGGGACAGGGGAACTATGGCTACACCTTC.

This chain links TRBV3-1 with TRBJ2-5; 11 bases match TRBD2. The J call is in doubt because the DNA end fits TRBJ2-7 better. Germline values: CDR1 LGHDT, CDR2 YNNKEL (reference sequence). CDR3 size: 15 residues. CDR3 DNA: TGTGCCAGCAGCCAGGGACTAGCGGCCTTCTACGAGCAGTACTTC. Encoded protein: CASSQGLAAFYEQYF.

V is TRBV20-1 and J is TRBJ2-7, with no clear D. This CDR3 is 13 amino acids long. Trimming pared 2 bases from V and 3 bases from J, leaving 11 bases between. In germline, CDR1 is DFQATT, CDR2 SNEGSKA (reference sequence). The CDR3 loop reads CSARTGLGYEQYF. In DNA, the CDR3 is TGCAGTGCTAGAACCGGTTTAGGCTACGAGCAGTACTTC.

This clonotype came up a few times. The chain has TRBV14 and TRBJ2-1; no clear D. Germline CDR1 and CDR2: SGHDN and FVKESK. The CDR3 length is 14 residues. V was shortened by 2 bases and J by 6 bases, with 11 bases between the two germline ends. CDR3 sequence (DNA): TGTGCCAGCAGCCAACAAGCTCCCACCAATGAGCAGTTCTTC. This gives the protein CASSQQAPTNEQFF.

V is TRBV6-5 and J is TRBJ2-3, with 14 bases identical to TRBD2. The CDR3 runs to 17 residues. CDR1 is MNHEY and CDR2 is SVGAGI in the germline V gene. V lost 2 bases to trimming and J lost 8 bases; unmatched junction nucleotides: 9. DNA for the CDR3: TGTGCCAGCAGTTACCGGGGGACTAGCGGGAGTACGCCTACGCAGTATTTT. It translates to CASSYRGTSGSTPTQYF.

This clonotype was seen a handful of times. The chain recombines TRBV7-2 with TRBJ2-3, with 13 bases fitting TRBD2. In germline, CDR1 is SGHTA, CDR2 FQGNSA. The V gene end was trimmed by 3 bases and the J gene end by 4 bases; junction bases not matched to a gene: 10. The CDR3 contains 18 residues. Here the CDR3 DNA reads TGTGCCAGCAGCTTCGGAAGGACTAGCGGGAGACGTTCAGATACGCAGTATTTT. Its translation: CASSFGRTSGRRSDTQYF.

This clonotype showed up just a few times. The chain employs TRBV6-6 and TRBJ2-4, with 13 nucleotides matching TRBD2. Trimming removed 10 bases from V and 4 bases from J; junction bases left unmatched: 10. The germline CDR1 and CDR2 sequences are MNHNY and SVGAGI (reference sequence). CDR3 size: 16 residues. The CDR3: CATEDGTSGIKNIQYF. In nucleotides, the CDR3 is TGTGCCACCGAAGACGGGACTAGCGGGATTAAAAACATTCAGTACTTC.

Only a few counts were recorded for this clonotype. This chain uses TRBV6-6 with TRBJ1-1, with D perhaps matching TRBD1 (6 bases). Deletions cut 6 bases from V and 0 bases from J, with 14 bases between. Germline assignment: CDR1 MNHNY and CDR2 SVGAGI (reference sequence). The CDR3 length is 15 residues. DNA of the CDR3: TGTGCCAGCAGCCTAGACGGGGGCCTGAACACTGAAGCTTTCTTT. Its protein is CASSLDGGLNTEAFF.